The 2 T cell receptor beta chains reported below all come from one sample, sequenced in a study of early T cells in non-severe SARS-CoV-2 infection. Each CDR3 protein is one row after TCRdb ran MiXCR on the 5' RACE reads. The sample lists about 29,000 distinct CDR3 sequences; about 4.5% were seen once. Input material: whole blood. The receptors shown here come from an adult who was a healthcare worker with PCR-confirmed SARS-CoV-2 infection or an uninfected control (not recorded which).

The V gene is TRBV11-1, the J gene TRBJ2-2; a possible D gene is TRBD1 (7 bases). V lost 4 bases and J lost 5, with 14 bases in between. CDR3 length: 15 residues. Germline assignment: CDR1 SGHAT and CDR2 FQDESV (reference sequence). CDR3 coding DNA: TGTGCCAGCAGCTCGCGGGGCAGGGGGACCGGGGAGCTGTTTTTT. Amino acid sequence: CASSSRGRGTGELFF.

This clonotype was seen ten or more times. This chain links TRBV4-1 with TRBJ2-6; D unclear. The CDR3 length is 15 residues. The germline V and J ends were trimmed by 2 bases and 2 bases, with 7 bases remaining between them. CDR1 MGHRA and CDR2 YSYEKL come from the germline V gene. The CDR3 here is CASSQREAGANVLTF. The CDR3 DNA sequence: TGCGCCAGCAGCCAACGTGAGGCTGGGGCCAACGTCCTGACTTTC.